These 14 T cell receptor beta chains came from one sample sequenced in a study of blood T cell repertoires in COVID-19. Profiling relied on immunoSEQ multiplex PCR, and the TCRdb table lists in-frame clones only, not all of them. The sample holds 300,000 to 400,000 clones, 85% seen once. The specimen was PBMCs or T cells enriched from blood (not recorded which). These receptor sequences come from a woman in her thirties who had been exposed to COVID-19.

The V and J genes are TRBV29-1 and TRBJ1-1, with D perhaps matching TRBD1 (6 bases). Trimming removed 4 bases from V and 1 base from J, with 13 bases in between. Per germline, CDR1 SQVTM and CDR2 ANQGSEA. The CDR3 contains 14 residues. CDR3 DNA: TGCAGCGTTGGGGGGACATCCTCGAACACTGAAGCTTTCTTT. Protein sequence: CSVGGTSSNTEAFF.

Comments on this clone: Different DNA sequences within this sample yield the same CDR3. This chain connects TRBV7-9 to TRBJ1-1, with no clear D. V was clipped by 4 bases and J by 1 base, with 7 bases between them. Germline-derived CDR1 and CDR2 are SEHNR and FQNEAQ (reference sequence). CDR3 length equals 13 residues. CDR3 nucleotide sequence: TGTGCCAGCAGCTCACAAAGGAACACTGAAGCTTTCTTT. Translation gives CASSSQRNTEAFF.

CDR3 region: CASGLAGGNQETQYF. CDR3 in DNA: TGTGCTAGTGGTTTAGCGGGGGGGAACCAAGAGACCCAGTACTTC. V and J are TRBV12-5 and TRBJ2-5, with 10 bases matching TRBD2. The CDR3 sequence is 15 residues long. V was pared by 3 bases and J by 0 bases, with 1 base of the junction left unmatched. CDR1 and CDR2 from the germline V gene are LGHNT and FRNRAP.

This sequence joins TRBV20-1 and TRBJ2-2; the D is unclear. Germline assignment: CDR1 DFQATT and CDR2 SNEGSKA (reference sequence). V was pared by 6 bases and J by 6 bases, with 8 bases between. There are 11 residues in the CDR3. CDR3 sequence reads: CSASSPGELFF. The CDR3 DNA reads TGCAGTGCCTCTTCCCCCGGGGAGCTGTTTTTT.

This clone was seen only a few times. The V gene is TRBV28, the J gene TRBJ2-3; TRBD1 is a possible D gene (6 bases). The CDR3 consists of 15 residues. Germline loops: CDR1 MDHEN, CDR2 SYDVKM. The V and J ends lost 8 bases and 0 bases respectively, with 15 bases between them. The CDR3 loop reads CASRSGDTSTDTQYF. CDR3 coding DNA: TGTGCCAGCCGGTCCGGGGACACGAGCACAGATACGCAGTATTTT.

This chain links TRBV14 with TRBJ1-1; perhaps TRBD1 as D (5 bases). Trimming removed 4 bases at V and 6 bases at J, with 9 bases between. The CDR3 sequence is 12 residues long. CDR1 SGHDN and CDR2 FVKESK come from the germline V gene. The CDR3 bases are TGTGCCAGCAGCCCGTGGGGGGCTGAAGCTTTCTTT. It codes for CASSPWGAEAFF.

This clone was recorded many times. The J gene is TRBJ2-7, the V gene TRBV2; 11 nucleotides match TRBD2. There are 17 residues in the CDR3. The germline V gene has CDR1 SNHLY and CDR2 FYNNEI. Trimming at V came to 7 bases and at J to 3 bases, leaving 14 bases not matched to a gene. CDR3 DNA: TGTGCCAGCACCCTAACTAGCGGGAGAGGCCTCCTCTACGAGCAGTACTTC. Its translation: CASTLTSGRGLLYEQYF.

CDR3 loop: CASRRLAGVRASYNEQFF. CDR3 nucleotide sequence: TGTGCCAGCAGACGACTAGCGGGAGTAAGAGCGTCCTACAATGAGCAGTTCTTC. V is TRBV27 and J is TRBJ2-1, with TRBD2 matching 12 bases. Germline lookup yields CDR1 MNHEY and CDR2 SMNVEV (reference sequence). The CDR3 length is 18 residues. The V gene end was trimmed by 6 bases and the J gene end by 1 base; junction bases not matched to a gene: 10.

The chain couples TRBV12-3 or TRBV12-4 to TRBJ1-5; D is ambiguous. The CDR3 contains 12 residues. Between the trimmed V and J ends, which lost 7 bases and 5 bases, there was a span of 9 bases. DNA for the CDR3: TGTGCCAGCAACGTGGAGGATCAGCCCCAGCATTTT. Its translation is CASNVEDQPQHF.

CDR3 region: CASSPVYLQESVNEQFF. The CDR3 DNA follows: TGTGCCAGCAGCCCCGTTTACTTACAGGAGTCGGTCAATGAGCAGTTCTTC. V usage is TRBV5-6 and J usage is TRBJ2-1; possibly TRBD1 for D (5 bases). The V gene lost 4 bases and the J gene lost 6 bases, with 23 bases spanning the gap. CDR1 is SGHDT and CDR2 is YYEEEE in the germline V gene. This CDR3 has 17 amino acids.

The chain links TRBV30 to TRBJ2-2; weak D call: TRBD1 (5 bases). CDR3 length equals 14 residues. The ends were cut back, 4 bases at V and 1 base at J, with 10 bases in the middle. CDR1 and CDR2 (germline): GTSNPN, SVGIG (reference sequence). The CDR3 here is CAWNFQGNTGELFF. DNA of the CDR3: TGTGCCTGGAATTTCCAGGGGAACACCGGGGAGCTGTTTTTT. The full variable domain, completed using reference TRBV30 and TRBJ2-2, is SQTIHQWPATLVQPVGSPLSLECTVEGTSNPNLYWYRQAAGRGLQLLFYSVGIGQISSEVPQNLSASRPQDRQFILSSKKLLLSDSGFYLCAWNFQGNTGELFFGEGSRLTVL.

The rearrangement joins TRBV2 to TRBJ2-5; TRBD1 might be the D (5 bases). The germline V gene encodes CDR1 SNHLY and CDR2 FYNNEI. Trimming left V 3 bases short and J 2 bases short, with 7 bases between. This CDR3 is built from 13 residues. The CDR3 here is CASSENRQETQYF. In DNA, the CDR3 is TGTGCCAGCAGTGAGAACAGGCAAGAGACCCAGTACTTC. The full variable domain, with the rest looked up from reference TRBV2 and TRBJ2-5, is EPEVTQTPSHQVTQMGQEVILRCVPISNHLYFYWYRQILGQKVEFLVSFYNNEISEKSEIFDDQFSVERPDGSNFTLKIRSTKLEDSAMYFCASSENRQETQYFGPGTRLLVL.

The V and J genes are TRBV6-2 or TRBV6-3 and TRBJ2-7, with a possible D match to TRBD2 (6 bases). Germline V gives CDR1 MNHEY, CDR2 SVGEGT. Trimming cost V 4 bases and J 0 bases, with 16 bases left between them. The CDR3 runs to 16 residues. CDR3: CASSSPTRSGSYEQYF. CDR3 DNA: TGTGCCAGCAGTTCTCCGACTAGGAGTGGCTCCTACGAGCAGTACTTC.

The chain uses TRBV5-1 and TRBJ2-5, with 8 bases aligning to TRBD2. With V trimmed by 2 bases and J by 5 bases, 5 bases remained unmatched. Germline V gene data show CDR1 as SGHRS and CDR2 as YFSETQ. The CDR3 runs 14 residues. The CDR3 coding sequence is TGCGCCAGCAGCTTTCTAGCGGGTGGTGAGACCCAGTACTTC. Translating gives CASSFLAGGETQYF.